This record looks at one TCR beta chain sequence and its context. Since a much larger clone is just one base distant, this may be a read error. Construction of TCR beta libraries relied on iRepertoire HTBI primers and on Arm-PCR targeting CDR3 regions. In the source study's methods: Segment identification across samples yielded 62 TRBV and 13 to 15 TRBJ segments. TCRdb re-called the multiplex PCR reads with MiXCR, one entry per CDR3 protein. TCRdb, rather than the study authors, made the V and J calls. Here the sample spans over 350,000 distinct CDR3 sequences, about 15% being singletons. This sample is part of a study of regulatory T cells in long-lasting Graves disease. The CDR3 length is 13 residues. Per germline, CDR1 MNHEY and CDR2 SMNVEV (reference sequence). Time point described: newly diagnosed GD, antithyroid drugs for less than 3 months. Preparation of the TCR library used RNA extracted from PBMCs.

These data were also filed under a second study, of T cells in Graves' hyperthyroidism and ophthalmopathy.

The starting material was peripheral blood mononuclear cells (PBMCs), obtained at new diagnosis, from a patient treated with antithyroid drugs. The receptor's source is a woman in her 40s with Graves disease. The J gene is TRBJ2-6, the V gene TRBV27; weak D call: TRBD1 (5 bases). The CDR3: CASSTTGADVLTF. CDR3 bases: TGTGCCAGCAGCACGACTGGGGCCGACGTCCTGACTTTC.